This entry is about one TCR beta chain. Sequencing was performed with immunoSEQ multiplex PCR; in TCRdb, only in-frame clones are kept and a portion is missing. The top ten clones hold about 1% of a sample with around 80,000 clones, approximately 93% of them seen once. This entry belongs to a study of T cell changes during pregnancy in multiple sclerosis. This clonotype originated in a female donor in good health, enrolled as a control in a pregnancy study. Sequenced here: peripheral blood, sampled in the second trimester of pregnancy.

This CDR3 is CATTLGGQGEQFF. The DNA for the CDR3 is TGTGCCACCACCCTTGGGGGCCAGGGTGAGCAGTTCTTC. V usage is TRBV15 and J usage is TRBJ2-1; D is possibly TRBD1 (6 bases). Germline loops: CDR1 LNHNV, CDR2 YYDKDF (reference sequence). V lost 7 bases to trimming and J lost 9 bases, with 16 bases between them. The CDR3 consists of 13 residues.